The 13 T cell receptor beta chains below all came from one sample that was sequenced in a study of blood T cell repertoires in COVID-19. Assay: immunoSEQ multiplex PCR; the TCRdb copy retains only in-frame clones and omits some. Here the sample spans hundreds of thousands of clones, approximately 86% being singletons. The sequenced sample consisted of peripheral blood. The source is a human donor in a cohort sampled during active COVID-19.

The chain employs TRBV9 and TRBJ2-7; D is perhaps TRBD2 (5 bases). The V end lost 4 bases, the J end lost 1 base, and 15 bases lay between the germline ends. The CDR3 length is 15 residues. The V gene's germline CDR1 is SGDLS and CDR2 YYNGEE. The CDR3, as DNA: TGTGCCAGCAGCCCGGGGTTGGGGAGTTCCTACGAGCAGTACTTC. It translates to CASSPGLGSSYEQYF.

V and J are TRBV30 and TRBJ1-2; 9 positions match TRBD1. V trimming: 5 bases; J trimming: 6 bases; junction bases outside the gene matches: 10. Germline loops: CDR1 GTSNPN, CDR2 SVGIG (reference sequence). The CDR3 is 14 amino acids. CDR3 bases: TGTGCCTGGTCGTCGGACAGGGGCCACGATGGCTACACCTTC. Translated: CAWSSDRGHDGYTF.

The CDR3 sequence is CASSYVRVEGELFF. In nucleotides, the CDR3 is TGTGCCAGCAGTTACGTCAGGGTTGAGGGGGAGCTGTTTTTT. The V and J genes are TRBV6-5 and TRBJ2-2, with D perhaps matching TRBD1 (5 bases). V gave up 2 bases and J gave up 8 bases, with 12 bases separating them. Germline CDR1 reads MNHEY; CDR2 reads SVGAGI. This CDR3 is 14 amino acids long.

The table lists this clone with a count of one. The genes are TRBV4-2 and TRBJ2-2; weak D call: TRBD1 (5 bases). V shed 0 bases and J shed 0 bases, with 5 bases lying between them. The CDR3 has 15 residues. Germline lookup yields CDR1 LGHNA and CDR2 YNFKEQ. CDR3 loop: CASSQEGANTGELFF. The CDR3 nucleotides are TGTGCCAGCAGCCAAGAAGGGGCGAACACCGGGGAGCTGTTTTTT.

The V and J genes are TRBV24-1 and TRBJ1-3, with D possibly TRBD1 on 5 matching bases. Germline V lookup: CDR1 KGHDR, CDR2 SFDVKD. There are 18 residues in the CDR3. Trimming cost V 2 bases and J 2 bases, with 18 bases left between them. The CDR3 DNA reads as TGTGCCACCAGTGATTCGGACGGGGGATCTAACCCTGGAAACACCATATATTTT. Protein product: CATSDSDGGSNPGNTIYF.

This sequence joins TRBV4-2 and TRBJ1-2, with 9 positions matching TRBD1. The J segment lost 8 bases and the V segment lost 0 bases, leaving 16 bases of the junction unmatched. The CDR3 extends over 18 amino acids. Germline CDR1 is LGHNA and CDR2 is YNFKEQ. The CDR3 loop reads CASSQDRPGTGPGEGYTF. In DNA, the CDR3 is TGTGCCAGCAGCCAAGACCGCCCCGGGACAGGGCCAGGGGAGGGCTACACCTTC.

The chain links TRBV11-1 to TRBJ2-5; 9 bases match TRBD2. The V segment lost 2 bases and the J segment 5 bases; nucleotides outside the gene matches: 9. Germline CDR1 reads SGHAT; CDR2 reads FQDESV (reference sequence). The CDR3 loop spans 16 amino acids. This chain's CDR3 is CASSLSRGGALETQYF. In nucleotides, the CDR3 is TGTGCCAGCAGCTTAAGTCGCGGGGGGGCCCTGGAGACCCAGTACTTC.

The rearrangement joins TRBV6-1 to TRBJ2-5, with a possible D match to TRBD2 (5 bases). The germline CDR1 and CDR2 sequences are MNHNS and SASEGT. There are 15 residues in the CDR3. Trimming removed 2 bases at V and 4 bases at J, with 14 bases between. CDR3 residues: CASSELGEAPETQYF. The CDR3, as DNA: TGTGCCAGCAGTGAACTCGGGGAAGCCCCAGAGACCCAGTACTTC.

This clone was detected once. The genes are TRBV30 and TRBJ2-7; tentatively, D is TRBD2 (6 bases). Germline V lookup: CDR1 GTSNPN, CDR2 SVGIG (reference sequence). The CDR3 is 14 amino acids. The V and J ends lost 0 bases and 3 bases respectively, with 12 bases between them. This CDR3 reads CAWSVETGVYEQYF. The CDR3 bases are TGTGCCTGGAGTGTAGAGACGGGGGTCTACGAGCAGTACTTC.

The rearrangement uses TRBV10-3 and TRBJ1-1; 11 bases align to TRBD1. Germline loops: CDR1 ENHRY, CDR2 SYGVKD. The CDR3 has 15 amino acids. V trimming: 8 bases; J trimming: 10 bases; junction bases outside the gene matches: 15. The CDR3 bases are TGTGCCATCCGGGCCTCGGACAGGGGGCAGGGGGGAGCTTTCTTT. Translation: CAIRASDRGQGGAFF.

V usage is TRBV7-8 and J usage is TRBJ2-7, with D unclear. V was clipped by 2 bases and J by 1 base, with 9 bases between them. The CDR3 is made up of 14 amino acids. Germline V CDR1 and CDR2: SGHVS, FQNEAQ. CDR3: CASSLRLISYEQYF. In DNA form, the CDR3 reads TGTGCCAGCAGCTTAAGACTGATATCCTACGAGCAGTACTTC.

The CDR3 DNA reads as TGTGCCAGTAGTATAGACGACAGGGTCGACGAGCAGTACTTC. It is translated as CASSIDDRVDEQYF. The genes are TRBV19 and TRBJ2-7; TRBD1 matches 7 bases. With V trimmed by 0 bases and J by 5 bases, 4 bases remained unmatched. The CDR3 is 14 amino acids. Looked up from germline, CDR1 is LNHDA and CDR2 is SQIVND (reference sequence).

The V call is TRBV7-9, the J call TRBJ2-7; 7 bases are a match to TRBD1. The CDR3 is 13 amino acids. From germline, CDR1 is SEHNR and CDR2 FQNEAQ (reference sequence). V shed 5 bases and J 4 bases; nucleotides not matched to a gene: 5. This CDR3 reads CASSPTGNYEQYF. The DNA of the CDR3 is TGTGCCAGCAGCCCGACAGGGAATTACGAGCAGTACTTC. Full variable domain (remainder filled in from reference TRBV7-9 and TRBJ2-7): DTGVSQNPRHKITKRGQNVTFRCDPISEHNRLYWYRQTLGQGPEFLTYFQNEAQLEKSRLLSDRFSAERPKGSFSTLEIQRTEQGDSAMYLCASSPTGNYEQYFGPGTRLTVT.